Listed below are T cell receptor beta chains from one sample, sequenced in a study of technical replicates of blood from several donors. Generated by immunoSEQ multiplex PCR, the TCRdb table keeps only in-frame clones and is missing some. Found here are 68,000 or so clones, nearly 98% of them singletons; the top ten hold 0.25% to 0.3%. Sequencing used T cells isolated from PBMCs. The source is a human donor in good health. CDR3s include the opening cysteine and the closing phenylalanine or tryptophan. Each record gives: J gene, V gene, clone size, D gene, CDR3 protein, CDR3 DNA. The D gene is left open where the match is weak. For some rows the clone size is stated as once, few or many, or as a class when expanded; others skip it.

>TRBJ1-1|TRBV2|-|-
CASSHRTMNTEAFF
TGTGCCAGCAGTCACAGGACAATGAACACTGAAGCTTTCTTT
>TRBJ1-5|TRBV9|-|TRBD1
CASSSGGGQPQHF
TGTGCCAGCAGTTCAGGGGGCGGGCAGCCCCAGCATTTT
>TRBJ1-2|TRBV9|-|TRBD1
CASTDSTGRYGYTF
TGTGCCAGCACCGACTCGACAGGGCGCTATGGCTACACCTTC
>TRBJ2-1|TRBV4-2|-|TRBD2
CASSQDQAGTYNEQFF
TGTGCCAGCAGCCAAGATCAAGCGGGGACCTACAATGAGCAGTTCTTC
>TRBJ1-5|TRBV30|-|TRBD1
CAWTQGLDQPQHF
TGTGCCTGGACACAGGGGTTGGATCAGCCCCAGCATTTT
>TRBJ2-2|TRBV29-1|-|-
CSVEVLTGTGELFF
TGCAGCGTTGAAGTCTTGACGGGCACCGGGGAGCTGTTTTTT
>TRBJ1-3|TRBV11-2|-|-
CASTPTPGNTIYF
TGTGCCAGCACCCCTACTCCAGGAAACACCATATATTTT
>TRBJ1-2|TRBV7-9|-|-
CASSAVALDGYTF
TGTGCCAGCAGCGCGGTGGCACTTGATGGCTACACCTTC
>TRBJ1-4|TRBV19|-|-
CASSTHRDATNEKLFF
TGTGCCAGTAGTACACACAGGGATGCAACTAATGAAAAACTGTTTTTT
>TRBJ2-1|TRBV19|-|-
CASSAGSTYNEQFF
TGTGCCAGTTCCGCGGGATCTACCTACAATGAGCAGTTCTTC
>TRBJ2-5|TRBV7-9|-|TRBD1
CASSQDRAETQYF
TGTGCCAGCAGCCAGGACAGGGCCGAGACCCAGTACTTC
>TRBJ1-1|TRBV2|-|-
CASSGYGTYTEAFF
TGTGCCAGCAGCGGTTATGGGACTTACACTGAAGCTTTCTTT
>TRBJ2-1|TRBV4-3|-|-
CASSQVWGERDNEQFF
TGCGCCAGCAGCCAAGTCTGGGGGGAGCGGGACAATGAGCAGTTCTTC
>TRBJ2-5|TRBV9|-|-
CASSVAYQETQYF
TGTGCCAGCAGCGTAGCTTATCAAGAGACCCAGTACTTC
>TRBJ1-1|TRBV30|once|-
CAWSEGLGNTEAFF
TGTGCCTGGAGTGAGGGGCTGGGGAACACTGAAGCTTTCTTT
>TRBJ2-3|TRBV12-2|-|-
CASRLAPTSGQGTDTQYF
TGTGCAAGTCGCTTAGCGCCAACTAGCGGGCAGGGCACAGATACGCAGTATTTT
>TRBJ2-7|TRBV4-2|-|TRBD2
CASGGLAGGSYEQYF
TGTGCCAGCGGGGGGCTAGCGGGAGGAAGCTACGAGCAGTACTTC
>TRBJ1-2|TRBV5-5|-|-
CASSSQPGVSYTF
TGTGCCAGCAGCTCCCAACCAGGGGTAAGCTACACCTTC
>TRBJ2-5|TRBV7-9|-|-
CASSFSRETQYF
TGTGCCAGCAGCTTTAGCCGGGAGACCCAGTACTTC
>TRBJ2-5|TRBV4-2|-|-
CASSQDLTGEWETQYF
TGTGCCAGCAGCCAAGATCTTACGGGAGAGTGGGAGACCCAGTACTTC